This T cell receptor (beta chain) was profiled in a study of CD8 T cells in Susac syndrome. Negative isolation yielded the CD8+ and CD4+ T cells, while FACS enriched the TEMRA cells. The authors reverse transcribed roughly 0.5 to 1 ug RNA with random hexamers. Across 54 Vbeta and 13 Jbeta, TCR beta CDR3 was amplified with immunoSEQ multiplex PCR. TCRdb re-called the immunoSEQ multiplex PCR reads through MiXCR, storing one row per CDR3 protein. The sample carries some 450,000 distinct CDR3 sequences, 85% to 90% recorded once. Germline V gives CDR1 SEHNR, CDR2 FQNEAQ (reference sequence). Deletions cut 5 bases from V and 8 bases from J, with 15 bases between. The CDR3 sequence is 13 residues long.

The sequence came from a human donor with multiple sclerosis. This chain joins TRBV7-9 and TRBJ2-5; D uncertain. Source material: CD8+ T cells from PBMCs. CDR3 in DNA: TGTGCCAGCAGCCCTCCCCTAGTGGGTACCCAGTACTTC. It specifies CASSPPLVGTQYF.